This T cell receptor (beta chain) appears in the sequencing data of a study of CD8+ T cells in alopecia areata. Study in general: Patients in the treated group were given tofacitinib by mouth, 5 to 10 mg twice a day.

TCR sequencing used cDNA made by reverse transcription of extracted RNA. Sequenced by immunoSEQ multiplex PCR; TCRdb stores in-frame clones only, minus some. The sample has fewer than 200,000 clones; under 60% are singletons. In regard to this clone: Antigen unknown.

Documented treatment: oral pan-JAK inhibitor, 5-10 mg twice daily. As part of sample collection, lesional scalp punch biopsies and peripheral blood were taken from alopecia areata patients. This CDR3 has 12 residues. V was shortened by 8 bases and J by 5 bases, with 15 bases between the two germline ends. CDR1 GTSNPN and CDR2 SVGIG come from the germline V gene (reference sequence). Overall study results and limits: Clonality in the scalp and expanded CD8+ clones ranked among the top 100 were significantly decreased by tofacitinib.

This sequence was found in a human donor with alopecia areata. This chain uses TRBV30 with TRBJ2-5; D may be TRBD1 or TRBD2 (6 bases each). The starting material was CD8+ T cells sorted from blood, obtained at week 24, from a patient treated with tofacitinib. CDR3 nucleotides: TGTGCCGTGGAGGGGGGCCGGGAGACCCAGTACTTC. Translated: CAVEGGRETQYF.